Shown below are 32 T cell receptor beta chains from a single sample sequenced in a study of control samples from healthy donors and cancer patients. Generated by immunoSEQ multiplex PCR, the TCRdb table keeps only in-frame clones and is missing some. Among around 150,000 clones listed, approximately 96% were seen once. What was sequenced was blood. These receptors were taken from a middle-aged woman in good health.

The CDR3 reads CASTQLSGANVLTF. The CDR3 bases are TGTGCCAGCACACAGCTATCTGGGGCCAACGTCCTGACTTTC. The rearrangement joins TRBV6-5 to TRBJ2-6, with D hard to call. CDR1 is MNHEY, CDR2 SVGAGI, per germline. V dropped 7 bases and J dropped 1 base, with 8 bases sitting between them. This CDR3 region has 14 residues.

Note on this clone: At one boundary the junction diverges from the germline segment, which might be a read error. The rearrangement uses TRBV19 and TRBJ1-2; unclear D gene. Germline V gene lookup returns CDR1 LNHDA and CDR2 SQIVND (reference sequence). The CDR3 runs to 10 residues. The CDR3 here is CASGMGREIF. The DNA for the CDR3 is TGTGCCAGTGGGATGGGGAGGGAGATCTTC.

This clone appeared once. This rearrangement joins TRBV5-4 to TRBJ1-1, with D uncertain. Trimming removed 0 bases from V and 1 base from J, with 13 bases in between. The CDR3 spans 16 residues. Germline V gene data show CDR1 as SGHNT and CDR2 as YYREEE (reference sequence). For the CDR3, the DNA is TGTGCCAGCAGCTTGGAGTACGGACCGACGAACACTGAAGCTTTCTTT. As protein: CASSLEYGPTNTEAFF.

The J gene is TRBJ2-2, the V gene TRBV19; TRBD1 or TRBD2 may be the D gene (5 bases each). CDR1 and CDR2 from the germline V gene are LNHDA and SQIVND (reference sequence). V gave up 6 bases and J gave up 11 bases, with 19 bases separating them. The CDR3 is 14 residues long. CDR3 DNA sequence: TGTGCCAGTAGGGGGACCTACACGATGGTAGAGCTGTTTTTT. This translates into CASRGTYTMVELFF.

J is TRBJ2-7 and V is TRBV15; no definite D call. The CDR3 runs 13 residues. CDR1 is LNHNV and CDR2 is YYDKDF in the germline V gene (reference sequence). V was clipped by 0 bases and J by 3 bases, with 6 bases between them. The CDR3 sequence is CATSRDLDYEQYF. The CDR3 DNA reads TGTGCCACCAGCAGAGATCTTGACTACGAGCAGTACTTC.

This rearrangement joins TRBV4-3 to TRBJ1-5; a weak D match, TRBD1 (5 bases). V shed 0 bases and J shed 7 bases, with 13 bases lying between them. The germline CDR1 and CDR2 sequences are LGHNA and YSLEER. The CDR3 extends over 15 amino acids. CDR3 amino acids: CASSQDWDLDQPQHF. CDR3 nucleotides: TGCGCCAGCAGCCAAGATTGGGACCTCGACCAGCCCCAGCATTTT.

V usage is TRBV7-2 and J usage is TRBJ2-1, with TRBD2 as a possible D gene (5 bases). Germline CDR1 and CDR2: SGHTA and FQGNSA. The CDR3 runs to 16 residues. The germline V and J ends were trimmed by 4 bases and 0 bases, with 13 bases remaining between them. CDR3 DNA sequence: TGTGCCAGCAGCTCCCCAAAGCGGAGCTCCTACAATGAGCAGTTCTTC. The encoded protein is CASSSPKRSSYNEQFF.

V gene TRBV7-9 combines with J gene TRBJ2-5, with D uncertain. The V end lost 7 bases, the J end lost 0 bases, and 15 bases lay between the germline ends. Germline-derived CDR1 and CDR2 are SEHNR and FQNEAQ (reference sequence). CDR3 size: 15 residues. The CDR3 loop reads CASTEVSPNQETQYF. The CDR3, as DNA: TGTGCCAGCACCGAGGTCAGTCCTAACCAAGAGACCCAGTACTTC.

The chain uses TRBV3-1 (or the pseudogene TRBV3-2) and TRBJ2-3; 10 bases line up with TRBD2. Per germline, CDR1 LGHDT and CDR2 YNNKEL (reference sequence). The CDR3 covers 16 residues. V shed 6 bases and J 2 bases; nucleotides not matched to a gene: 8. Here the CDR3 DNA reads TGTGCCAGCAGGCCCTTTACTAGCGGGACCACAGATACGCAGTATTTT. It yields the protein CASRPFTSGTTDTQYF.

V gene TRBV18 combines with J gene TRBJ1-1; D unresolved. Trimming removed 3 bases from V and 0 bases from J, with 11 bases in between. The CDR3 covers 15 residues. Per germline, CDR1 KGHSH and CDR2 LQKENI. In DNA form, the CDR3 reads TGTGCCAGCTCACCCTCAAGGGATATGAACACTGAAGCTTTCTTT. Protein product: CASSPSRDMNTEAFF.

The chain joins TRBV12-5 to TRBJ2-1, with D perhaps TRBD2 (6 bases). Germline V lookup: CDR1 LGHNT, CDR2 FRNRAP. The CDR3 consists of 14 residues. V was pared by 7 bases and J by 3 bases, with 13 bases between. The CDR3 region is CASVGASVYNEQFF. Written as DNA, the CDR3 is TGTGCTAGTGTTGGGGCTAGCGTCTACAATGAGCAGTTCTTC.

The chain has TRBV5-1 and TRBJ2-7; 8 bases line up with TRBD2. This CDR3 has 16 residues. With V trimmed by 0 bases and J by 5 bases, 10 bases remained unmatched. In germline, CDR1 is SGHRS, CDR2 YFSETQ. CDR3 amino acids: CASSLAGGGMVHEQYF. CDR3 nucleotides: TGCGCCAGCAGCTTGGCCGGGGGGGGCATGGTCCACGAGCAGTACTTC.

This chain uses TRBV12-3 or TRBV12-4 with TRBJ2-7, with D maybe TRBD1 (5 bases). Trimming pared 0 bases from V and 5 bases from J, leaving 5 bases between. This CDR3 is 12 amino acids long. This chain's CDR3 is CASSLARDEQYF. In DNA, the CDR3 is TGTGCCAGCAGTTTAGCCAGGGACGAGCAGTACTTC.

The V gene is TRBV5-1, the J gene TRBJ2-5; D is perhaps TRBD1 (6 bases). Germline assignment: CDR1 SGHRS and CDR2 YFSETQ. This CDR3 contains 16 residues. V was shortened by 2 bases and J by 5 bases, with 19 bases between the two germline ends. The CDR3 spells CASSFIQGMGRETQYF. CDR3 nucleotide sequence: TGCGCCAGCAGCTTCATTCAGGGGATGGGCCGGGAGACCCAGTACTTC. The variable domain in full, completed from reference TRBV5-1 and TRBJ2-5, reads KAGVTQTPRYLIKTRGQQVTLSCSPISGHRSVSWYQQTPGQGLQFLFEYFSETQRNKGNFPGRFSGRQFSNSRSEMNVSTLELGDSALYLCASSFIQGMGRETQYFGPGTRLLVL.

The V gene is TRBV20-1, the J gene TRBJ2-5; 9 bases align to TRBD2. The V segment lost 3 bases and the J segment 1 base; nucleotides outside the gene matches: 6. CDR3 length: 15 residues. Looked up from germline, CDR1 is DFQATT and CDR2 is SNEGSKA (reference sequence). CDR3 sequence: CSASIATSGQETQYF. Here the CDR3 DNA reads TGCAGTGCTAGTATAGCGACTAGCGGCCAAGAGACCCAGTACTTC.

This clone was counted only a few times. The chain carries TRBV6-5 and TRBJ1-2, with 7 bases aligning to TRBD1. The CDR3 consists of 13 residues. The ends lost 10 bases at V and 4 bases at J; junction bases unmatched: 9. Germline CDR1 and CDR2: MNHEY and SVGAGI. CDR3 nucleotides: TGTGCCACCCGGAGAGGGGGCGTCTATGGCTACACCTTC. Protein product: CATRRGGVYGYTF.

The gene calls are TRBV19 and TRBJ1-5; 9 bases fit TRBD1. Trimming took 5 bases from V and 6 from J; bases not matched to a gene: 8. This CDR3 comprises 15 residues. Per germline, CDR1 LNHDA and CDR2 SQIVND (reference sequence). CDR3 protein: CASSEGTGSRQPQHF. For the CDR3, the DNA is TGTGCCAGTAGTGAGGGGACAGGGTCACGTCAGCCCCAGCATTTT.

The chain combines TRBV10-3 with TRBJ1-2; 10 nucleotides line up with TRBD1. The CDR3 consists of 18 residues. The V gene's germline CDR1 is ENHRY and CDR2 SYGVKD. Trimming took 3 bases from V and 0 from J; bases not matched to a gene: 10. The chain's CDR3 is CAISETDRGIRANYGYTF. CDR3 DNA sequence: TGTGCCATCAGTGAAACGGACAGGGGGATCCGAGCTAACTATGGCTACACCTTC.

The rearrangement joins TRBV10-3 to TRBJ2-2, with a weak D call TRBD2 (7 bases). V lost 6 bases, J lost 3 bases, and 20 bases lay in between. Per the germline V gene, CDR1 is ENHRY and CDR2 is SYGVKD. The CDR3 extends over 17 amino acids. The CDR3 coding sequence is TGTGCCATCAGCCCACATTGGGGGGGGCCGGACACCGGGGAGCTGTTTTTT. Translated: CAISPHWGGPDTGELFF.

This clone occurred once. The V gene is TRBV29-1, the J gene TRBJ2-1; 12 bases match TRBD2. The J segment lost 4 bases and the V segment lost 6 bases, leaving 4 bases of the junction unmatched. This CDR3 spans 14 amino acids. Germline loops: CDR1 SQVTM, CDR2 ANQGSEA. CDR3 in amino acids: CSVRLAGGYNEQFF. The CDR3 nucleotides read TGCAGCGTCCGTCTAGCGGGAGGGTACAATGAGCAGTTCTTC.

V gene TRBV6-2 or TRBV6-3 combines with J gene TRBJ2-3, with TRBD2 identical over 7 bases. CDR1 is MNHEY and CDR2 is SVGEGT in the germline V gene. The CDR3 totals 19 residues. V trimming: 0 bases; J trimming: 0 bases; junction bases outside the gene matches: 12. CDR3 in amino acids: CASSYSSTRTGGSTDTQYF. CDR3 bases: TGTGCCAGCAGTTACTCGAGTACTCGTACGGGGGGAAGCACAGATACGCAGTATTTT.

The chain uses TRBV6-4 and TRBJ2-1; D unclear. V was clipped by 0 bases and J by 2 bases, with 8 bases between them. Germline V gene lookup returns CDR1 MRHNA and CDR2 SNTAGT. The CDR3 extends over 15 amino acids. The CDR3 here is CASSDSDAPYNEQFF. The CDR3 bases are TGTGCCAGCAGTGACTCTGACGCACCCTACAATGAGCAGTTCTTC.

Only one count was recorded for this clone. The chain has TRBV25-1 and TRBJ2-5; 7 bases align to TRBD1. This CDR3 has 16 residues. Germline lookup yields CDR1 MGHDK and CDR2 SYGVNS. V was clipped by 2 bases and J by 3 bases; unmatched bases: 9. The CDR3 spells CASSEVPPTGKETQYF. The DNA of the CDR3 is TGTGCCAGCAGTGAAGTCCCCCCGACAGGGAAAGAGACCCAGTACTTC.

Concerning this clone: The identical CDR3 is also encoded by other nucleotide sequences in the sample. This chain joins TRBV19 and TRBJ1-2; weak D call: TRBD1 (5 bases). The CDR3 runs 12 residues. V gave up 5 bases and J gave up 3 bases, with 7 bases separating them. Germline-derived CDR1 and CDR2 are LNHDA and SQIVND (reference sequence). This CDR3 reads CASSLGDYGYTF. CDR3 coding DNA: TGTGCCAGTAGTCTGGGGGACTATGGCTACACCTTC.

The V and J genes are TRBV2 and TRBJ2-7; D is unresolved. Trimming took 7 bases from V and 4 from J, leaving 8 bases between them. The CDR3 contains 11 residues. Germline V lookup: CDR1 SNHLY, CDR2 FYNNEI. In DNA, the CDR3 is TGTGCCAGCAAAGAGTGGTACGAGCAGTACTTC. Its protein product is CASKEWYEQYF.

J is TRBJ1-1 and V is TRBV3-1 (or the pseudogene TRBV3-2); D not resolved. CDR1 is LGHDT and CDR2 is YNNKEL in the germline V gene (reference sequence). V was pared by 0 bases and J by 3 bases, with 5 bases between. The CDR3 is 13 amino acids. CDR3 coding DNA: TGTGCCAGCAGCCAAGACAAGTACACTGAAGCTTTCTTT. This codes for CASSQDKYTEAFF.

The V gene is TRBV4-1, the J gene TRBJ2-1; 10 positions match TRBD1. CDR1 is MGHRA and CDR2 is YSYEKL in the germline V gene. Germline trimming cut 2 bases from V and 7 bases from J; bases unmatched to any gene: 8. The CDR3 length is 16 residues. In DNA form, the CDR3 reads TGCGCCAGCAGCCAACCCGACAGGGGGCGCGGGAATGAGCAGTTCTTC. It encodes CASSQPDRGRGNEQFF.

The chain links TRBV7-9 to TRBJ1-2, with D unclear. Per germline, CDR1 SEHNR and CDR2 FQNEAQ (reference sequence). V gave up 1 base and J gave up 2 bases, with 8 bases separating them. The CDR3 contains 14 residues. The CDR3 loop reads CASSLDPLNYGYTF. As DNA, the CDR3 is TGTGCCAGCAGCTTAGATCCGTTAAACTATGGCTACACCTTC.

The rearrangement uses TRBV7-2 and TRBJ2-7, with 9 bases lining up with TRBD2. V lost 5 bases and J lost 2; bases outside the gene matches: 10. Germline lookup yields CDR1 SGHTA and CDR2 FQGNSA. This CDR3 comprises 16 residues. The CDR3 DNA reads TGTGCCAGCAGCCTAGAGGCGGGAGGGCTTCCCTACGAGCAGTACTTC. Its translation is CASSLEAGGLPYEQYF.

The CDR3: CAISVRDSNQDGYTF. DNA for the CDR3: TGTGCCATCAGTGTCCGGGACAGCAATCAGGATGGCTACACCTTC. The gene calls are TRBV10-3 and TRBJ1-2; 7 nucleotides line up with TRBD1. From germline, CDR1 is ENHRY and CDR2 SYGVKD. This CDR3 contains 15 residues. J gave up 6 bases and V 4 bases, and 11 bases lay outside the gene matches.

V gene TRBV21-1 combines with J gene TRBJ1-1. TRBV21-1 is noted as a pseudogene. This CDR3 is built from 13 residues. The CDR3 DNA reads TGTGCCAGCAGCAAACTATTATCCACTGAAGCTTTCTTT. Protein product: CASSKLLSTEAFF.

The chain is built from TRBV30 and TRBJ1-5, with 7 bases matching TRBD1. CDR3 length equals 14 residues. The V and J ends lost 0 bases and 6 bases, in that order; junction bases with no gene match: 5. CDR1 GTSNPN and CDR2 SVGIG come from the germline V gene (reference sequence). The CDR3 here is CAWSVQGGLQPQHF. CDR3 coding DNA: TGTGCCTGGAGTGTTCAGGGGGGCCTTCAGCCCCAGCATTTT.